This T cell receptor (beta chain) was identified during a study of T cells after yellow fever vaccination (dated by TCRdb to between 2017 and 2020). A note on the overall study: Libraries from fractions with low cell numbers were prepared with the SMART-Seq v4 Ultra Low Input RNA kit. Two healthy male donors, one aged 18 to 30 and one aged 30 to 40 years, made up the cohort. Blood was drawn at multiple timepoints before and after primary and secondary immunization, with bulk PBMC replicates and cell subsets isolated. Bulk TCR alpha and beta repertoires were sequenced longitudinally to track T-cell clones before and after primary and booster YFV17D yellow fever vaccination.

Counted from cysteine to phenylalanine, this CDR3 has 17 amino acids. CDR3 DNA only is kept here, 51 bases in frame from base 1. Germline trimming amounts to 0 bases on V and 1 base on J, with 6 as the count of junction bases outside the gene matches. Sequences LNHDA (CDR1) and SQIVND (CDR2) are obtained from the germline V gene (reference sequence). Overall study results and their limits: Compared with the primary T-cell response, the secondary T-cell response was weaker but faster, peaking on day 5 rather than day 15. After the booster, most clones that had expanded after primary vaccination were detected again (roughly 96% of CD4 and more than 80% of CD8), suggesting broad maintenance of memory. Only two donors were included in the study, so the extent to which the findings can be generalized is limited. A small fraction of clonotypes appeared in both the CD4 and CD8 compartments, likely as a result of convergent recombination. Computational filtering was needed because FACS-sorted repertoires could contain abundant contaminating clonotypes from the bulk population.

In light of the paper, this sample's treatment or condition label describes: live attenuated yellow fever vaccine strain. At each blood-draw timepoint, two biological replicates of bulk PBMCs were obtained. A standard Ficoll-Paque protocol was used to isolate PBMCs from peripheral blood. RNA was extracted with TriZol from bulk PBMCs, CD4 and CD8 fractions, and dextramer-positive and dextramer-negative fractions. This clonotype was detected a few times. Its cognate antigen has yet to be identified. Within one base of it there is no much larger clone, and no base qualities were kept. Synthesis of TCR cDNA relied on 5'RACE template switching, a step that introduced a universal primer site along with unique molecular identifiers. Priming for cDNA synthesis came from both the TCR alpha and TCR beta constant segments. Libraries were amplified in two PCR steps, with sample barcodes and sequencing adapters added in the second step. Sequencing of libraries was done on Illumina HiSeq 2500 (2x100 bp) or NovaSeq (2x150 bp). The paper's processing steps were these. MIGEC handled demultiplexing of reads and collapsing into UMI consensus sequences, while MiXCR performed V(D)J alignment. Clonotypes responding to the vaccine were identified with edgeR on replicate PBMC samples, with the criteria of FDR below 0.01 and a log2 fold change above 5 up to day 15. Each bulk clonotype received a CD4 or CD8 identity based on whether the sequenced CD4 or CD8 repertoire contained that clonotype at higher abundance. Using fastp trimming at Q25 and MiXCR clonotype assembly, TCRdb reanalyzed the public sequencing data and kept in-frame beta chains. Rows merge per CDR3 protein into single entries with the most common DNA and genes. Clone size and V and J calls follow TCRdb, not the original study. Counted in this sample were just under 600,000 distinct CDR3 sequences; approximately 12% of them appeared once. The top ten hold more than 12% of the sample.

Sequencing was performed on PBMCs, taken on the day of the yellow fever booster vaccination. This chain joins TRBV19 to TRBJ2-1, with TRBD2 matching 7 junction bases. This TCR was recovered from a man aged 25-45 years who received the YFV17D yellow fever vaccine. The sequence in DNA is TGTGCCAGTAGTATAGATCTATGGGGACTATCCTACAATGAGCAGTTCTTC. It specifies CASSIDLWGLSYNEQFF.